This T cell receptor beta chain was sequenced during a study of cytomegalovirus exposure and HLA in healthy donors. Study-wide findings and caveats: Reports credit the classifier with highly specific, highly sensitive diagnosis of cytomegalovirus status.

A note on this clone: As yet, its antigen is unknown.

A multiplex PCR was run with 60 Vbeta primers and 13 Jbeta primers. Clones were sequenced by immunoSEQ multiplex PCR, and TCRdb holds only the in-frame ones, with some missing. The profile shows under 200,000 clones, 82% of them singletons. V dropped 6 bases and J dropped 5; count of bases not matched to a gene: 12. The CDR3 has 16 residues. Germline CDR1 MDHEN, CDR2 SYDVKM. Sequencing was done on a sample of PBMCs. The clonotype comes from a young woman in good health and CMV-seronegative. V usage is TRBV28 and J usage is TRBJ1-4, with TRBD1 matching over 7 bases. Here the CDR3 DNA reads TGTGCCAGCAGACCGGATTTGGGACAGTTGAATGAAAAACTGTTTTTT. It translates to CASRPDLGQLNEKLFF.